This TCR beta chain was sequenced in a study of cytomegalovirus exposure and HLA in healthy donors. Study conclusions and caveats: Cytomegalovirus association was assigned to more than 150 TCR beta chains. Immune exposure data for these donors was limited to CMV serostatus. Association with HLA alleles at 0.05 false discovery rate was found for 15,000 or so TCR beta sequences in a later analysis. Being productive about 87% or about 30% of the time was typical of most TCR beta V segments in an earlier analysis.

This clone was seen only once. Its antigen remains unknown. PCR employed 60 Vbeta and 13 Jbeta primers. The protocol was immunoSEQ multiplex PCR, while the TCRdb copy is restricted to in-frame clones and leaves out a portion. The sample has about 160,000 clones, approximately 76% seen once. With V trimmed by 1 base and J by 3 bases, 2 bases remained unmatched. Germline V gene sequence: CDR1 SGHRS, CDR2 YFSETQ. The CDR3 is made up of 15 amino acids. Sequencing was performed on PBMCs. V usage is TRBV5-1 and J usage is TRBJ1-5; TRBD1 matches 9 bases. This TCR came from a man in his sixties in good health and CMV-seronegative. For the CDR3, the DNA is TGCGCCAGCAGCTTGACAGGGGGCGACAATCAGCCCCAGCATTTT. This sequence encodes CASSLTGGDNQPQHF.